The clone carrying this TCR beta chain has only a few counts. The antigen is unknown. The people who gave samples were healthy Caucasians from Russia, aged roughly 6 to 100. Trimming cost V 4 bases and J 2 bases; bases outside gene matches: 7. The germline V gene has CDR1 DFQATT and CDR2 SNEGSKA (reference sequence). This CDR3 region has 14 residues. This record belongs to a study of blood T cells in healthy people across ages. Study-wide results and caveats: Age showed a roughly linear inverse relationship with TCR beta diversity per million T cells. Compared with aged donors, long-lived donors showed fewer expanded clones, suggesting selection.

A second PCR of 7 to 11 cycles used a sample-barcoded 5' primer and a J-beta primer mix. Individual samples furnished no less than 2.5 million CDR3-containing paired-end reads apiece. One entry per CDR3 protein, called by TCRdb with MiXCR from the 5' RACE reads. The sample holds over 700,000 distinct CDR3 sequences; around half are singletons and the top ten take about 42%. This clonotype was sampled from a man older than 75 in good health. The rearrangement joins TRBV20-1 to TRBJ1-2; 7 nucleotides line up with TRBD1. The sample taken for sequencing was blood. In DNA, the CDR3 is TGCAGTGCTACACAGGGGCTGGGGAACTATGGCTACACCTTC. This codes for CSATQGLGNYGYTF.